These 30 T cell receptor beta chains came from one sample sequenced in a study of response to subunit inactivated influenza vaccine. TCRdb recomputed calls from the RT-PCR reads with MiXCR, one row per CDR3 protein. The sample contains about 530,000 distinct CDR3 sequences, approximately 10% of which appear only once. The sequencing used PBMCs from blood, collected on the day of vaccination. All receptors derive from a man aged 45 to 65 who received an inactivated influenza vaccine.

This clonotype was observed a handful of times. The rearrangement uses TRBV21-1 and TRBJ1-1; the table names TRBD1, a call not compared with the DNA. TRBV21-1 is listed as a pseudogene. This CDR3 has 15 amino acids. The CDR3 loop is CASSPPGDLVPEAFF. CDR3 sequence (DNA): TGTGCCAGCAGCCCTCCGGGCGATTTGGTCCCTGAAGCTTTCTTT.

This clonotype was seen a handful of times. CDR3 amino acids: CASSGWDRQETQYF. CDR3 in DNA: TGTGCCAGCAGCGGGTGGGACAGACAAGAGACCCAGTACTTC. This chain joins TRBV11-1 and TRBJ2-5; TRBD1 matches 7 bases. CDR3 length: 14 amino acids. CDR1 and CDR2 from the germline V gene are SGHAT and FQDESV (reference sequence). J lost 2 bases, V lost 5 bases, and 5 bases had no gene match.

This clonotype showed up just a few times. The chain is built from TRBV6-6 and TRBJ2-2; D is ambiguous. The V end lost 8 bases, the J end lost 1 base, and 8 bases lay between the germline ends. From germline, CDR1 is MNHNY and CDR2 SVGAGI (reference sequence). This CDR3 is 13 amino acids long. CDR3 sequence (DNA): TGTGCCAGCGTACAACTGAACACCGGGGAGCTGTTTTTT. As protein: CASVQLNTGELFF.

A few counts support this clonotype. V usage is TRBV9 and J usage is TRBJ2-3; the match to TRBD1 covers 8 bases. V trimming: 0 bases; J trimming: 0 bases; junction bases outside the gene matches: 3. Germline assignment: CDR1 SGDLS and CDR2 YYNGEE. The CDR3 totals 16 residues. CDR3 in DNA: TGTGCCAGCAGCGTAGTAGGGACAGGTAGCACAGATACGCAGTATTTT. Protein: CASSVVGTGSTDTQYF.

V usage is TRBV27 and J usage is TRBJ2-7, with TRBD1 identical over 9 bases. The CDR3 is 18 residues long. V lost 5 bases and J lost 5; bases outside the gene matches: 19. From germline, CDR1 is MNHEY and CDR2 SMNVEV (reference sequence). The chain's CDR3 is CASSRFQFPGQGGHEQYF. The CDR3 DNA sequence: TGTGCCAGCAGTAGATTTCAATTCCCGGGACAGGGAGGCCACGAGCAGTACTTC.

The chain recombines TRBV20-1 with TRBJ1-5, with D tentatively TRBD1 (6 bases). V shed 1 base and J shed 7 bases, with 20 bases lying between them. The CDR3 is made up of 16 amino acids. From germline, CDR1 is DFQATT and CDR2 SNEGSKA (reference sequence). The CDR3 DNA reads TGCAGTGCTAGAGGCTTGGAGAGGCAGGGGTTACAGCCCCAGCATTTT. It is translated as CSARGLERQGLQPQHF.

The chain uses TRBV24-1 and TRBJ2-7, with TRBD1 matching over 7 bases. This CDR3 spans 13 amino acids. In germline, CDR1 is KGHDR, CDR2 SFDVKD. J was trimmed by 6 bases and V by 6 bases; bases with no gene match: 7. The CDR3: CATSQTGPGEQYF. The DNA for the CDR3 is TGTGCCACCAGTCAGACAGGGCCTGGCGAGCAGTACTTC.

This clonotype showed up just a few times. The chain recombines TRBV7-9 with TRBJ2-7, with TRBD1 matching over 7 bases. CDR1 and CDR2 (germline): SEHNR, FQNEAQ (reference sequence). Losses at the gene ends were 5 bases for V and 6 bases for J; bases not matched to a gene: 4. This CDR3 has 12 amino acids. CDR3 nucleotides: TGTGCCAGCAGCCCGGACAGGTCCGAGCAGTACTTC. Translating gives CASSPDRSEQYF. The full variable domain, completed using reference TRBV7-9 and TRBJ2-7, is DTGVSQNPRHKITKRGQNVTFRCDPISEHNRLYWYRQTLGQGPEFLTYFQNEAQLEKSRLLSDRFSAERPKGSFSTLEIQRTEQGDSAMYLCASSPDRSEQYFGPGTRLTVT.

The J gene is TRBJ1-2, the V gene TRBV18, with TRBD1 matching over 7 bases. V shed 0 bases and J 8 bases; nucleotides not matched to a gene: 9. CDR3 length: 15 residues. Germline V CDR1 and CDR2: KGHSH, LQKENI. The CDR3 sequence: CASSPPARQGGGYTF. For the CDR3, the DNA is TGTGCCAGCTCACCACCGGCACGACAGGGTGGCGGCTACACCTTC.

The sample holds a few counts of this clonotype. The chain couples TRBV20-1 to TRBJ2-5; TRBD2 matches at 10 bases. Looked up from germline, CDR1 is DFQATT and CDR2 is SNEGSKA (reference sequence). This CDR3 region has 17 residues. Trimming cost V 3 bases and J 2 bases; bases outside gene matches: 12. The CDR3 sequence is CSASELAGEIYQETQYF. The CDR3 bases are TGCAGTGCTAGCGAGCTAGCGGGAGAGATCTATCAAGAGACCCAGTACTTC.

The genes are TRBV3-1 and TRBJ2-2; D gene unclear. Trimming left V 1 base short and J 0 bases short, with 9 bases between. Per germline, CDR1 LGHDT and CDR2 YNNKEL (reference sequence). The length of the CDR3 is 16 residues. DNA of the CDR3: TGTGCCAGCAGCCAAGTGAACTATCCGAACACCGGGGAGCTGTTTTTT. Translated: CASSQVNYPNTGELFF.

The chain has TRBV4-3 and TRBJ2-3; unclear D gene. Trimming left V 3 bases short and J 1 base short, with 8 bases between. CDR3 length: 14 residues. Germline V CDR1 and CDR2: LGHNA, YSLEER. As DNA, the CDR3 is TGCGCCAGCAGCCAGGAGATTCGCACAGATACGCAGTATTTT. Translated, it gives CASSQEIRTDTQYF.

Many counts were recorded for this clonotype. The chain links TRBV10-2 to TRBJ2-3; D may be TRBD1 (5 bases). Germline values: CDR1 WSHSY, CDR2 SAAADI. The CDR3 sequence is 14 residues long. V lost 4 bases and J 0 bases, leaving 8 bases between the germline ends. The CDR3, as DNA: TGCGCCAGCAGTGGTCAGGGTAGCACAGATACGCAGTATTTT. It translates to CASSGQGSTDTQYF.

A few counts support this clonotype. The gene calls are TRBV9 and TRBJ2-7; TRBD1 agrees at 8 bases. Germline CDR1 reads SGDLS; CDR2 reads YYNGEE. J was trimmed by 2 bases and V by 0 bases; bases with no gene match: 13. The CDR3 contains 18 residues. The CDR3 DNA sequence: TGTGCCAGCAGCGTAGGAGGGGGTCGTGTGGACAGGGCCTACGAGCAGTACTTC. Translation: CASSVGGGRVDRAYEQYF.

The chain joins TRBV7-2 to TRBJ2-2; no clear D. The CDR3 runs to 15 residues. V was shortened by 4 bases and J by 3 bases, with 12 bases between the two germline ends. Germline assignment: CDR1 SGHTA and CDR2 FQGNSA. The CDR3 region has the DNA TGTGCCAGCAGCTGGGGTCAGCCTTACACCGGGGAGCTGTTTTTT. Translation gives CASSWGQPYTGELFF.

This clonotype has a handful of counts. The V call is TRBV4-1, the J call TRBJ2-4; a weak D match, TRBD2 (6 bases). V was trimmed by 5 bases and J by 8 bases, leaving 22 bases between them. Germline V CDR1 and CDR2: MGHRA, YSYEKL. This CDR3 is 16 amino acids long. The CDR3 reads CASSSRFGPEGHIQYF. CDR3 bases: TGCGCCAGCAGCTCTAGGTTTGGGCCGGAGGGCCACATTCAGTACTTC.

This clonotype came up many times. This chain connects TRBV7-9 to TRBJ1-5; D might be TRBD1 (6 bases). CDR3 length: 13 residues. V gave up 5 bases and J gave up 7 bases, with 12 bases separating them. Germline V gives CDR1 SEHNR, CDR2 FQNEAQ (reference sequence). The CDR3 region has the DNA TGTGCCAGCAGCCCCGGGACACAACAGCCCCAGCATTTT. This codes for CASSPGTQQPQHF. The complete variable domain, with remaining parts taken from reference TRBV7-9 and TRBJ1-5, reads DTGVSQNPRHKITKRGQNVTFRCDPISEHNRLYWYRQTLGQGPEFLTYFQNEAQLEKSRLLSDRFSAERPKGSFSTLEIQRTEQGDSAMYLCASSPGTQQPQHFGDGTRLSIL.

The sample holds many counts of this clonotype. The chain joins TRBV2 to TRBJ1-2; 10 bases map to TRBD1. The CDR3 is 13 residues long. Unmatched junction bases numbered 2, after V lost 4 bases and J lost 6 bases. CDR1 and CDR2 from the germline V gene are SNHLY and FYNNEI. The CDR3 region is CASSGDRGNGYTF. In DNA form, the CDR3 reads TGTGCCAGCAGTGGGGACAGGGGCAATGGCTACACCTTC.

This clonotype was found a few times. The chain has TRBV6-1 and TRBJ2-4; the D call may be TRBD1 or TRBD2 (5 bases each). CDR1 is MNHNS and CDR2 is SASEGT in the germline V gene. The germline V and J ends were trimmed by 7 bases and 1 base, with 14 bases remaining between them. The CDR3 contains 15 residues. The CDR3 DNA is TGTGCCAGCACGAGGAGCAGGGAGGCCAAAAACATTCAGTACTTC. Translated, it gives CASTRSREAKNIQYF.

In its sample, this clonotype was seen many times. The gene calls are TRBV9 and TRBJ2-1; D is undetermined. This CDR3 has 13 amino acids. CDR1 is SGDLS and CDR2 is YYNGEE in the germline V gene. V was cut by 0 bases and J by 6 bases, with 7 bases left in between. CDR3 in DNA: TGTGCCAGCAGCGTAGGTAGCCTCAATGAGCAGTTCTTC. Protein sequence: CASSVGSLNEQFF.

The chain recombines TRBV28 with TRBJ2-7, with TRBD2 as a possible D gene (5 bases). Germline lookup yields CDR1 MDHEN and CDR2 SYDVKM. The ends were cut back, 6 bases at V and 3 bases at J, with 15 bases in the middle. CDR3 length: 14 amino acids. CDR3 loop: CASSIVSGLYEQYF. CDR3 in DNA: TGTGCCAGCAGCATAGTCTCCGGACTCTACGAGCAGTACTTC.

In nucleotides, the CDR3 is TGCGCCAGCAGCTTTGAAGCAGCAAATTCACCCCTCCACTTT. Translated, it gives CASSFEAANSPLHF. The rearrangement links TRBV5-1 to TRBJ1-6, with D uncertain. Germline V CDR1 and CDR2: SGHRS, YFSETQ. With 2 bases removed from V and 7 bases from J, the gap between germline ends came to 10 bases. The CDR3 is 14 residues long. Full variable domain (missing parts from reference TRBV5-1 and TRBJ1-6): KAGVTQTPRYLIKTRGQQVTLSCSPISGHRSVSWYQQTPGQGLQFLFEYFSETQRNKGNFPGRFSGRQFSNSRSEMNVSTLELGDSALYLCASSFEAANSPLHFGNGTRLTVT.

At least ten counts were recorded for this clonotype. V and J are TRBV12-3 or TRBV12-4 and TRBJ2-7, with 11 positions matching TRBD2. V was clipped by 6 bases and J by 3 bases; unmatched bases: 7. The length of the CDR3 is 15 residues. CDR3 amino acids: CASRPGTSGFYEQYF. DNA of the CDR3: TGTGCCAGCAGACCCGGGACTAGCGGTTTCTACGAGCAGTACTTC.

The chain is built from TRBV5-5 and TRBJ1-5; D call uncertain. This CDR3 has 15 amino acids. Trimming shortened V by 0 bases and J by 2 bases, and 9 bases separated the two germline ends. Germline CDR1 and CDR2: SGHKS and YYEKEE (reference sequence). DNA for the CDR3: TGTGCCAGCAGCTTGGTGGGATCTGGCAATCAGCCCCAGCATTTT. Translation: CASSLVGSGNQPQHF.

The chain links TRBV18 to TRBJ1-2; D call uncertain. Between the trimmed V and J ends, which lost 0 bases and 4 bases, there was a span of 12 bases. CDR3 size: 15 residues. CDR1 KGHSH and CDR2 LQKENI come from the germline V gene. CDR3 amino acids: CASSPPSGRGYGYTF. CDR3 coding DNA: TGTGCCAGCTCACCACCGTCAGGCCGGGGCTATGGCTACACCTTC.

This clonotype was picked up many times. DNA of the CDR3: TGTGCCAGCAGCTCATGGACAGGGGACACCGGGGAGCTGTTTTTT. It specifies CASSSWTGDTGELFF. This chain connects TRBV7-3 to TRBJ2-2, with TRBD1 matching 9 bases. V lost 4 bases, J lost 3 bases, and 3 bases stayed unmatched. CDR3 length equals 15 residues. Germline CDR1 and CDR2: SGHTA and FQGTGA.

The chain combines TRBV2 with TRBJ1-3, with 7 bases lining up with TRBD1. The ends lost 8 bases at V and 2 bases at J; junction bases unmatched: 6. The CDR3 totals 14 residues. Germline V gene lookup returns CDR1 SNHLY and CDR2 FYNNEI. This CDR3 reads CASHDRAAGNTIYF. The CDR3 region has the DNA TGTGCCAGCCACGACAGGGCAGCTGGAAACACCATATATTTT.

The chain has TRBV11-2 and TRBJ2-7; D is ambiguous. Between the trimmed V and J ends, which lost 0 bases and 4 bases, there was a span of 7 bases. The CDR3 runs 13 residues. Germline loops: CDR1 SGHAT, CDR2 FQNNGV. CDR3 coding DNA: TGTGCCAGCAGCTTAGACCCTAAATACGAGCAGTACTTC. Its protein is CASSLDPKYEQYF. Variable domain in full (rest from reference TRBV11-2 and TRBJ2-7): EAGVAQSPRYKIIEKRQSVAFWCNPISGHATLYWYQQILGQGPKLLIQFQNNGVVDDSQLPKDRFSAERLKGVDSTLKIQPAKLEDSAVYLCASSLDPKYEQYFGPGTRLTVT.

In its sample, this clonotype was seen many times. The chain combines TRBV29-1 with TRBJ2-7, with 11 bases that match TRBD2. Per germline, CDR1 SQVTM and CDR2 ANQGSEA. The V segment lost 7 bases and the J segment 4 bases; nucleotides outside the gene matches: 3. The CDR3 has 12 amino acids. This CDR3 reads CSGGLAEYEQYF. The DNA of the CDR3 is TGCAGCGGGGGACTAGCGGAGTACGAGCAGTACTTC.

This CDR3 is CASSLTGTVSYNEQFF. In nucleotides, the CDR3 is TGTGCCAGCAGTCTGACCGGGACAGTCTCCTACAATGAGCAGTTCTTC. V usage is TRBV6-2 or TRBV6-3 and J usage is TRBJ2-1; 7 nucleotides match TRBD1. The germline V gene has CDR1 MNHEY and CDR2 SVGEGT. V lost 5 bases to trimming and J lost 0 bases; unmatched junction nucleotides: 7. This CDR3 has 16 residues.